This note documents a single T cell receptor (beta chain) sequence. Its specific antigen is unknown. Per-nucleotide qualities are absent, and no much larger clonotype sits a single base away. Measured from the cysteine to the phenylalanine, the CDR3 is 15 residues long. Only CDR3 DNA is held: 45 bases, read in frame from base 1. As encoded in the germline V gene, CDR1 is MNHEY while CDR2 is SVGAGI. At the junction V is shortened by 2 bases and J by 0 bases, with 7 bases in between. Library method: the immunoSEQ multiplex PCR assay. A mixture of 60 forward primers for TCR Vbeta segments and 13 reverse primers for TCR Jbeta segments was used in the multiplex PCR. The CDR3 region of rearranged TCR beta genes was amplified from genomic DNA by a multiplex PCR assay. Amplified TCR beta libraries were sequenced as 87-base-pair reads on the Illumina HiSeq System. Per the authors' processing: A later analysis counted about 82 million unique TCR beta chains across the 500 to 850 repertoires, and 10 million to 12 million of these chains were shared by at least two donors. Raw reads were error-corrected and collapsed into unique sequences with a nearest-neighbor algorithm that merged closely related sequences to remove PCR and sequencing errors. Alignment of CDR3 sequences to IMGT reference sequences was used to assign V, D and J gene segments. For a sequence to be retained, at least a six-nucleotide match to both a V gene segment and a J gene segment was required. A rearrangement was called productive if the CDR3 had no stop codons and remained in frame with V and J, and every other rearrangement was called non-productive. Following IMGT convention, CDR3 was defined as the stretch from the second conserved V-encoded cysteine up to the conserved J-encoded phenylalanine. The earlier analysis of roughly 590 of the donors excluded any sequence lacking an unambiguous match to a single V gene segment. An earlier analysis of roughly 590 of the donors called V segments functional above 56.7% productive rearrangements and segregating when the between-donor standard deviation exceeded 5%. A statistical classification framework was developed to diagnose cytomegalovirus status using the catalog of TCR beta chain sequences. V and J gene assignment, in a later analysis, came from comparing TCR nucleotide sequences with IMGT/GENE-DB human TR gene sequences. In a later analysis, CDR3 sequences and most-parsimonious VDJ recombination scenarios were assigned using the TCRdist pipeline. In a later analysis, every TCR beta chain was defined by the combination of its CDR3 amino acid sequence and its V-gene family, and reads without a unique V-gene family were dropped. To address suspected cross-contamination and a sequencing artifact, a later analysis removed under 600 highly shared, low-generation-probability nucleotide sequences. A later analysis calculated a clonal expansion index for each public chain from normalized within-repertoire ranks of inferred template counts. Generation probabilities in a later analysis came from a VDJ recombination model fitted to out-of-frame rearrangements, and those results were checked against IGoR. In a later analysis, TCR-TCR, TCR-HLA and TCR-CMV co-occurrence was scored with hypergeometric tests, and a repertoire-size bias correction was applied to TCR pairs. To estimate false discovery rates, a later analysis permuted the HLA or CMV assignments 20 times. In a later analysis, co-occurring TCRs were grouped with DBSCAN, and TCRdist sequence similarity was added when clustering was performed within HLA-allele-positive subsets. Repertoires with fewer than 30,000 or more than 120,000 public chains, plus five repertoires with anomalous nucleotide sharing, were excluded from co-occurrence clustering. The source is immuneACCESS, and TCRdb retained only in-frame sequences with V and J called. Part of the clones is not carried over; for the studies checked, unresolved V genes explain less than half of this, and the remainder is unexplained. V and J calls and clone size come straight from that table; D and trimming were deduced from the DNA. This sample comprises fewer than 250,000 clones, roughly 84% of them detected only once. The top ten clones comprise more than 1.3% of the sample.

These data belong to a study of cytomegalovirus exposure and HLA in healthy donors (TCRdb year 2017). For the wider study: According to an earlier analysis of 587 of the donors, 200 million or so T cells yielded over 90 million unique TCR beta sequences and 276 Gb of sequence data. An earlier analysis of 587 of the donors applied high-throughput TCR beta sequencing to assess whether each TCR beta V gene segment acted as functional or pseudogenic. A later analysis re-examined previously published TCR beta repertoires from 500 to 700 donors and added high-resolution HLA genotyping to investigate patterns of TCR occurrence. Typing coverage varied by locus: 629-630 donors for A, B, C, DRB1 and DQB1; 522 for DQA1; about 600 for DPA1; approximately 490 for DPB1. High-throughput TCR immunosequencing, statistical association of individual TCRs with disease status, and machine learning were combined to predict cytomegalovirus infection status. The genetic ancestry cluster associated with self-reported Caucasian donors included roughly four fifths of the 398 genotyped donors. The study used immunosequencing to profile the T cell repertoires of approximately 630 subjects and linked those repertoires to cytomegalovirus serostatus. In addition to the first cohort of roughly 670 subjects, a separate validation cohort of some 120 different subjects was used. Because of strong linkage in the cohort, 4 to 6 DR-DQ haplotypes were treated as single units for association and clustering. The study aimed to test whether signatures of past pathogen exposure could be identified by cataloging public T cell receptors. About 300 gigabases of sequencing data and approximately 84 million unique TCR sequences were included in an early release covering under 650 HLA-typed donors. Alongside the repertoire data, information on donor age, sex, ethnicity and CMV serostatus was compiled. All discovery cohort repertoires had been generated on a single sequencing platform. A later genetic analysis took genome-wide SNP genotypes for 398 of the 666 donors and used that subset as a discovery cohort. HLA typing covered class I and class II loci at four-digit resolution. Across some 400 genotyped donors of the cohort, an average of approximately 220,000 unique TCR beta nucleotide sequences per donor were sequenced, and roughly a sixth of those sequences were non-productive. The later analysis used no new phenotypic data to find candidate immune exposures, relying instead on TCR beta sequences and their occurrence across donors.

The paper as a whole reports these results and caveats: A total of 150 or so TCR beta chains were listed by the study as associated with cytomegalovirus. According to a later analysis, TCR association rates differed among HLA loci, with DRB1 alleles showing the most associated TCRs and HLA-C alleles showing the fewest. The authors suggested that the approach could potentially be generalized to other disease states and immunological phenotypes. A later analysis found that most CMV-associated TCR beta chains appeared HLA-restricted, with HLA associations seemingly driven largely by CMV exposure. The classifier was reported to diagnose cytomegalovirus status with high specificity and sensitivity in both the original cohort and the validation cohort. In this cohort, only TCR beta chains were sequenced, and detectable features were limited by the absence of alpha or paired-chain data. In a later analysis, 15,000 to 20,000 TCR beta sequences were associated with specific HLA alleles at a false discovery rate of 0.05. Correlated functional status among segregating V segments might be attributable to linkage disequilibrium, but an unknown experimental factor could not be ruled out. A cluster of highly shared sequence variants was judged likely to be a technical artifact of the sequencing pipeline. According to a later genetic analysis, donors in an Asian-associated ancestry cluster had fewer N-insertions in productive TCRs than the approximately 610-donor mean. A further reported finding was that TCR beta sequences accurately predicted the HLA-A and HLA-B alleles for most subjects in the first cohort. In a later analysis, several top co-occurrence clusters were reported to appear linked to parvovirus B19, influenza, CMV and Epstein-Barr virus. In a later analysis, HLA-associated TCR beta chains showed more clonal expansion and lower generation probabilities than non-associated chains that were equally common. Strong co-occurrence of HLA alleles, especially DR and DQ, made assigning TCR associations to individual alleles difficult. Across donors, most TCR sequences were observed very rarely, whereas some public TCRs were present in many individuals. About 17 rarely observed V segments, including chromosome 9 orphons, were excluded from the earlier analysis of some 590 of the donors because counts were too low. Presence/absence analyses assumed roughly uniform sequencing depth across donors, an assumption that may not hold. Because some donors lacked HLA typing at each locus, the association tests relied only on the typed subset. A later genetic analysis associated a missense DCLRE1C variant with V-gene and J-gene trimming of TCR beta chains, and an independent cohort replicated the association. The only immune exposure information available for the cohort was CMV serostatus. In vitro tests confirmed that a few of the cytomegalovirus-associated TCR beta chains recognize cytomegalovirus antigens. In an earlier analysis of 450 to 750 of the donors, most TCR beta V segments appeared in productive rearrangements about 90% or about 30% of the time, broadly matching IMGT annotations. The 87-base-pair reads could not distinguish some IMGT-functional V segments, including TRBV6-2 and TRBV6-3, so those segments were excluded.

The cohort was made up of under 800 healthy bone marrow donors. Cohort members were all nominally healthy when sampled, although unrecorded immune exposures were likely present. The donor tested CMV seronegative and was one of the 352 seronegative cohort members. Each donor provided a peripheral blood sample, and peripheral blood mononuclear cells were used for TCR beta sequencing. Genomic DNA extraction from the blood cell samples was performed with the Qiagen DNeasy Blood Extraction Kit. Sequenced sample: PBMCs. The clonotype was recovered from a girl aged 10 to 17 in good health and CMV-seronegative. In this chain, TRBV6-5 is recombined with TRBJ1-4; no D gene call is confident. The CDR3 protein sequence reads: CASSYRSATNEKLFF. The sequence in DNA is TGTGCCAGCAGTTACCGGAGTGCAACTAATGAAAAACTGTTTTTT.